Below are 15 T cell receptor beta chains sequenced from a single sample in a study of cytomegalovirus exposure and HLA in healthy donors. It was with 60 Vbeta and 13 Jbeta primers that the PCR ran. Clones were read by immunoSEQ multiplex PCR, and TCRdb kept only the in-frame ones, dropping some. The sample has about 130,000 clones, 15% to 20% seen once. Source material: PBMCs. Source of these receptors: a female donor in good health and CMV-seropositive.

This clone was counted only a few times. As DNA, the CDR3 is TGTGCCAGCAGCTTGGGAGGCGGGGGGGCGGATACGCAGTATTTT. Translation gives CASSLGGGGADTQYF. This rearrangement joins TRBV5-8 to TRBJ2-3; 9 bases align to TRBD2. Germline values: CDR1 SGHTS, CDR2 YDEGEE. The length of the CDR3 is 15 residues. V was pared by 0 bases and J by 6 bases, with 5 bases of the junction left unmatched.

V is TRBV11-2 and J is TRBJ2-1; D not resolved. The CDR3 is made up of 18 amino acids. The V and J ends lost 2 bases and 1 base respectively, with 18 bases between them. The germline CDR1 and CDR2 sequences are SGHAT and FQNNGV. The CDR3 DNA reads TGTGCCAGCAGCTTACGCCCATTTCTAGAGAGGTCCTACAATGAGCAGTTCTTC. It yields the protein CASSLRPFLERSYNEQFF.

V usage is TRBV4-1 and J usage is TRBJ2-1; 8 bases fit TRBD1. Germline V gene sequence: CDR1 MGHRA, CDR2 YSYEKL. The ends lost 7 bases at V and 3 bases at J; junction bases unmatched: 8. The CDR3 runs to 15 residues. CDR3 nucleotides: TGCGCCAGCAAATCGGACAGGGCAAACTACAATGAGCAGTTCTTC. This encodes CASKSDRANYNEQFF.

This rearrangement joins TRBV9 to TRBJ2-1; D might be TRBD2 (6 bases). This CDR3 contains 18 residues. V dropped 4 bases and J dropped 7 bases, with 27 bases sitting between them. Germline assignment: CDR1 SGDLS and CDR2 YYNGEE. The CDR3 sequence: CASSHPRGSGATKNEQFF. The CDR3 coding sequence is TGTGCCAGCAGCCACCCCCGGGGGAGTGGGGCTACAAAGAATGAGCAGTTCTTC.

The J gene is TRBJ2-5, the V gene TRBV7-9; possible D gene TRBD2, 5 bases. Germline V gene sequence: CDR1 SEHNR, CDR2 FQNEAQ (reference sequence). Trimming pared 1 base from V and 5 bases from J, leaving 11 bases between. The CDR3 length is 14 residues. The CDR3 coding sequence is TGTGCCAGCAGCTTAGAATCGGGGTGGGAGACCCAGTACTTC. Amino acid sequence: CASSLESGWETQYF.

CDR3 nucleotides: TGCGCCAGCAGCGGGACGACAGGGGTTGGTGGAGAGACCCAGTACTTC. Translating gives CASSGTTGVGGETQYF. The genes are TRBV5-1 and TRBJ2-5, with 8 bases that match TRBD1. The CDR3 runs 16 residues. Trimming removed 4 bases from V and 4 bases from J; junction bases left unmatched: 12. Germline values: CDR1 SGHRS, CDR2 YFSETQ. Together with reference TRBV5-1 and TRBJ2-5, the CDR3 gives the full variable domain: KAGVTQTPRYLIKTRGQQVTLSCSPISGHRSVSWYQQTPGQGLQFLFEYFSETQRNKGNFPGRFSGRQFSNSRSEMNVSTLELGDSALYLCASSGTTGVGGETQYFGPGTRLLVL.

This clone was seen more than once but under ten times. The same CDR3 can be traced to other DNA sequences in this sample. The chain links TRBV7-2 to TRBJ2-5; 9 positions agree with TRBD1. This CDR3 region has 14 residues. Germline CDR1 reads SGHTA; CDR2 reads FQGNSA. Trimming removed 0 bases from V and 5 bases from J; junction bases left unmatched: 1. CDR3 amino acids: CASSLAGQGETQYF. CDR3 DNA sequence: TGTGCCAGCAGCTTAGCTGGACAGGGGGAGACCCAGTACTTC.

The chain combines TRBV7-3 with TRBJ2-2; possibly TRBD2 for D (5 bases). Germline CDR1 is SGHTA and CDR2 is FQGTGA. CDR3 length equals 14 residues. V lost 5 bases and J lost 3, with 10 bases in between. CDR3 amino acids: CASSTRGDTGELFF. CDR3 nucleotides: TGTGCCAGCAGCACCCGGGGAGACACCGGGGAGCTGTTTTTT. Full variable domain (rest looked up from reference TRBV7-3 and TRBJ2-2): GAGVSQTPSNKVTEKGKYVELRCDPISGHTALYWYRQSLGQGPEFLIYFQGTGAADDSGLPNDRFFAVRPEGSVSTLKIQRTERGDSAVYLCASSTRGDTGELFFGEGSRLTVL.

This clone has only a few counts. The rearrangement links TRBV7-2 to TRBJ2-1; 9 nucleotides match TRBD2. CDR1 SGHTA and CDR2 FQGNSA come from the germline V gene. V was pared by 2 bases and J by 3 bases, with 11 bases of the junction left unmatched. The CDR3 loop spans 18 amino acids. The CDR3 region has the DNA TGTGCCAGCAGCTTAACGCTTTTTGCGGGGGGGGTCTACAATGAGCAGTTCTTC. Translating gives CASSLTLFAGGVYNEQFF.

The chain uses TRBV27 and TRBJ2-7; D remains unclear. The CDR3 is made up of 18 amino acids. Germline loops: CDR1 MNHEY, CDR2 SMNVEV (reference sequence). Trimming cost V 5 bases and J 2 bases, with 25 bases left between them. As DNA, the CDR3 is TGTGCCAGCAGTCTACTACCCCTCGTTGTTGGTAGTCCCTACGAGCAGTACTTC. It encodes CASSLLPLVVGSPYEQYF.

A few counts support this clone. V gene TRBV4-2 combines with J gene TRBJ2-7; 7 bases are shared with TRBD1. CDR1 and CDR2 (germline): LGHNA, YNFKEQ. The CDR3 totals 14 residues. The V segment lost 4 bases and the J segment 5 bases; nucleotides outside the gene matches: 8. The CDR3 loop reads CASSPDRVVNEQYF. The CDR3 bases are TGTGCCAGCAGCCCCGACAGGGTCGTCAACGAGCAGTACTTC.

This clone was detected only a few times. This chain links TRBV5-4 with TRBJ2-7; D ambiguous. Trimming stripped 3 bases from V and 0 bases from J, with 10 bases between. The germline V gene encodes CDR1 SGHNT and CDR2 YYREEE (reference sequence). This CDR3 spans 14 amino acids. The CDR3 here is CASSSKAGSYEQYF. CDR3 coding DNA: TGTGCCAGCAGCTCCAAGGCAGGCTCCTACGAGCAGTACTTC.

This chain joins TRBV19 and TRBJ2-7; 14 positions agree with TRBD2. The trim removed 4 bases at V and 7 bases at J, leaving 9 bases unmatched. The CDR3 has 16 amino acids. The germline gives CDR1 LNHDA, CDR2 SQIVND (reference sequence). CDR3 residues: CASSTMTSGRALEQYF. The CDR3 DNA is TGTGCCAGTAGTACCATGACTAGCGGGAGGGCCTTGGAGCAGTACTTC. Using reference TRBV19 and TRBJ2-7 for the parts outside the CDR3, the full variable domain is DGGITQSPKYLFRKEGQNVTLSCEQNLNHDAMYWYRQDPGQGLRLIYYSQIVNDFQKGDIAEGYSVSREKKESFPLTVTSAQKNPTAFYLCASSTMTSGRALEQYFGPGTRLTVT.

This clone showed up just a few times. The chain links TRBV14 to TRBJ1-2; D remains ambiguous. The germline CDR1 and CDR2 sequences are SGHDN and FVKESK. The V end was cut by 0 bases, the J end by 4 bases, with 9 bases between. This CDR3 comprises 14 residues. CDR3 protein: CASSQEAPIYGYTF. CDR3 bases: TGTGCCAGCAGCCAAGAGGCACCCATCTATGGCTACACCTTC.

This clone has only a few counts. The rearrangement joins TRBV30 to TRBJ1-3; tentatively, D is TRBD1 (5 bases). Germline lookup yields CDR1 GTSNPN and CDR2 SVGIG (reference sequence). The germline V and J ends were trimmed by 3 bases and 0 bases, with 18 bases remaining between them. The CDR3 length is 17 residues. CDR3 in amino acids: CAWRRLGLGASGNTIYF. CDR3 coding DNA: TGTGCCTGGAGAAGGTTGGGGTTAGGGGCCTCTGGAAACACCATATATTTT.